The rows below give T cell receptor beta chains drawn from one sample of a study of T-cell memory formation after mild COVID-19. TCRdb redid the calling of the 5' RACE reads with MiXCR, one entry per CDR3 protein. The sample has around 500,000 distinct CDR3 sequences; over 15% are singletons. Sample: PBMCs or a T cell subset sorted from them (not recorded which). Receptors originate from an adult woman who had mild COVID-19 (a few samples of this study predate the infection). Cell type and time point are not known. CDR3s include the opening cysteine and the closing phenylalanine or tryptophan. D genes are given only for firm matches. Not all rows give a size; the values are once, few, many and, for expanded clones, a class.

V gene	clone size	J gene	D gene	CDR3 DNA	CDR3 protein
TRBV5-1	many	TRBJ2-1	-	TGCGCCAGCAGCCGAGAGGGGTCCTCCTACAATGAGCAGTTCTTC	CASSREGSSYNEQFF
TRBV3-1	many	TRBJ1-1	-	TGTGCCAGCAGCGCCACAAGGGGAAGGGATTCGACTGAAGCTTTCTTT	CASSATRGRDSTEAFF
TRBV5-4	-	TRBJ2-3	-	TGTGCCAGCAGCTTGGGGCCGAGGGGCACAGATACGCAGTATTTT	CASSLGPRGTDTQYF
TRBV12-3/TRBV12-4	few	TRBJ2-1	-	TGTGCCAGCAGTTTCCTCACACGCACTGAGCAGTTCTTC	CASSFLTRTEQFF
TRBV14	-	TRBJ1-1	-	TGTGCCAGCAGCCAAGAAAAGGGATTGAACACTGAAGCTTTCTTT	CASSQEKGLNTEAFF
TRBV5-1	many	TRBJ2-1	-	TGCGCCAGCAGCCCGGACTGGGCGGACAATGAGCAGTTCTTC	CASSPDWADNEQFF
TRBV12-3/TRBV12-4	few	TRBJ1-2	TRBD1	TGTGCCAGCAGTTTGTACCCCCGGGACAGGGATGGCTACACCTTC	CASSLYPRDRDGYTF
TRBV9	few	TRBJ2-5	TRBD2	TGTGCCAGCAGCGGTCTCTCTAGCGGGGTTTTTGAGACCCAGTACTTC	CASSGLSSGVFETQYF
TRBV5-1	few	TRBJ1-2	TRBD1	TGCGCCAGCAGCTCCCCGTCGGGGACAGGGGCTGATGGCTACACCTTC	CASSSPSGTGADGYTF
TRBV5-6	-	TRBJ2-5	-	TGTGCCAGCAGAGGACAGACCCAAGAGACCCAGTACTTC	CASRGQTQETQYF
TRBV4-1	few	TRBJ1-2	TRBD1	TGCGCCAGCAGCCAAGAAACAGGGGGCCGCTACACCTTC	CASSQETGGRYTF
TRBV7-6	-	TRBJ1-2	-	TGTGCCAGCAGCCCCGAGGGGGGGCCCGTGGCTTTCGGCTACACCTTC	CASSPEGGPVAFGYTF
TRBV13	many	TRBJ2-1	-	TGTGCCAGCAGCTTAGGCACGGGACAAAGGAATGAGCAGTTCTTC	CASSLGTGQRNEQFF
TRBV13	few	TRBJ1-1	TRBD1	TGTGCCAGCAGCCTAGGACAGGGTCTGACTGAAGCTTTCTTT	CASSLGQGLTEAFF
TRBV6-1	-	TRBJ1-5	-	TGTGCCAGCAGTGATAAAGGGGGACGGCGGGTCTATAGCAATCAGCCCCAGCATTTT	CASSDKGGRRVYSNQPQHF
TRBV21-1	-	TRBJ2-5	-	TGTGCCAGCAGCTCCTACCTTCAAGAGACCCAGTACTTC	CASSSYLQETQYF
TRBV12-3/TRBV12-4	-	TRBJ2-4	-	TGTGCCAGCAGTTTCGGGGAGGCGAACATTCAGTACTTC	CASSFGEANIQYF
TRBV7-2	many	TRBJ2-5	-	TGTGCCAGCAGCTTAGACCGGAAAGAGACCCAGTACTTC	CASSLDRKETQYF
TRBV24-1	-	TRBJ1-1	-	TGTGCCACCAGTGAACGTTTGGGCACTGAAGCTTTCTTT	CATSERLGTEAFF
TRBV5-1	once	TRBJ2-1	-	TGCGCCAGCACCGGACCTTCGGAGGGTCGAGCGGTTGAGCAGTTCTTC	CASTGPSEGRAVEQFF
TRBV24-1	-	TRBJ2-3	-	TGTGCCACCAGTGATTTGACGGGCACAGATACGCAGTATTTT	CATSDLTGTDTQYF
TRBV24-1	few	TRBJ2-7	-	TGTGCCACCAGTGCCCTGGACGGCTACGAGCAGTACTTC	CATSALDGYEQYF
TRBV7-9	-	TRBJ2-1	TRBD1	TGTGCCAGCATCCTACAGGGGGCAGCGAATGAGCAGTTCTTC	CASILQGAANEQFF
TRBV28	many	TRBJ1-5	-	TGTGCCAGCAGTACCACTGCCAGGGTGGGTCAGCCCCAGCATTTT	CASSTTARVGQPQHF
TRBV3-1	few	TRBJ1-2	-	TGTGCCAGCAGCCTCAGGGGAGTTGATGGCTACACCTTC	CASSLRGVDGYTF
TRBV3-1	few	TRBJ1-2	TRBD1	TGTGCCAGCAACCAGGGGGGGTACGGCTACACCTTC	CASNQGGYGYTF
TRBV20-1	-	TRBJ2-7	-	TGCAGTGCTAGAACGGGTCTAGCGTCAGACGAGCAGTACTTC	CSARTGLASDEQYF
TRBV4-3	-	TRBJ2-3	TRBD2	TGCGCCAGCAGCCAAGATGGGGCTAGCGGGGGCACAGATACGCAGTATTTT	CASSQDGASGGTDTQYF
TRBV14	-	TRBJ1-3	-	TGTGCCAGCAGCCATACTCGGTCCTCTGGAAACACCATATATTTT	CASSHTRSSGNTIYF
TRBV5-1	-	TRBJ2-7	TRBD1	TGCGCCAGCAGCTCAGGGACAGGGGGCTACTACGAGCAGTACTTC	CASSSGTGGYYEQYF
TRBV6-1	few	TRBJ2-5	-	TGTGCCAGCACTGAGATTTTAGGGACCCAGTACTTC	CASTEILGTQYF
TRBV5-1	few	TRBJ2-5	TRBD2	TGCGCCAGCAGCTCGGGGACTAGCGTAACCAAGAGGGAGACCCAGTACTTC	CASSSGTSVTKRETQYF
TRBV29-1	many	TRBJ2-1	-	TGCAGCGTTGAAGGGGGCGTAAGCTCCTACAATGAGCAGTTCTTC	CSVEGGVSSYNEQFF
TRBV7-9	few	TRBJ1-3	-	TGTGCCAGCAGCTTATGGTCTGGAAACACCATATATTTT	CASSLWSGNTIYF
TRBV6-2/TRBV6-3	few	TRBJ2-7	-	TGTGCCAGCAGTTACTTTGACAAGATCTACGAGCAGTACTTC	CASSYFDKIYEQYF
TRBV4-3	-	TRBJ1-5	-	TGCGCCAGCAGCCCCTCCCCCAATGACAGGAATCAGCCCCAGCATTTT	CASSPSPNDRNQPQHF
TRBV20-1	-	TRBJ1-1	TRBD1	TGCAGTGCTAGAGCCGGGACAGGGAACACTGAAGCTTTCTTT	CSARAGTGNTEAFF
TRBV6-1	-	TRBJ2-2	-	TGTGCCAGCATGGAAGCGAACACCGGGGAGCTGTTTTTT	CASMEANTGELFF
TRBV10-3	-	TRBJ2-3	TRBD2	TGTGCCTCCCAAGCGGGGCTTACAGATACGCAGTATTTT	CASQAGLTDTQYF
TRBV5-1	-	TRBJ2-6	-	TGCGCCAGCTCCTCACAGGGCCCAAGCTCTGGGGCCAACGTCCTGACTTTC	CASSSQGPSSGANVLTF
TRBV7-9	few	TRBJ2-5	TRBD2	TGTGCCAGCAGCTTAGGCCGCGGGAGGGAAGAGACCCAGTACTTC	CASSLGRGREETQYF
TRBV7-9	few	TRBJ2-1	TRBD2	TGTGCCAGCAGCTTACGGAGCGGGAGTCAGGGAAATGAGCAGTTCTTC	CASSLRSGSQGNEQFF
TRBV11-2	-	TRBJ1-4	-	TGTGCCAGCAGCTTACTCTCCACTGAAAAACTGTTTTTT	CASSLLSTEKLFF
TRBV6-6	once	TRBJ2-7	-	TGTGCCAGCAGTTACTCCACAGGGGGGGAATACGAGCAGTACTTC	CASSYSTGGEYEQYF
TRBV30	many	TRBJ2-1	-	TGTGCCTGGAGTGGGTCCTGGCGAAGCAATGAGCAGTTCTTC	CAWSGSWRSNEQFF